This T cell receptor (beta chain) was obtained from a study of identical twins. Study findings and constraints: Less excess twin sharing appeared in beta out-of-frame sequences. Cross-sectional statistics, not tracking of the same donors, supported the conclusions. Beta clonotypes that were abundant in cord blood contained fewer insertions, a pattern absent from memory repertoires.

V dropped 1 base and J dropped 4; count of bases not matched to a gene: 6. The CDR3 sequence is 15 residues long. CDR1 is KGHDR, CDR2 SFDVKD, per germline. This clonotype was detected ten times or more. What it binds is not known. TCRdb re-derived calls from the 5' RACE reads in MiXCR, one entry per CDR3 protein. This table holds 240,000 or so distinct CDR3 sequences, 7% found once. These sequences were also reported in another study, on yellow fever vaccine responses in identical twins.

The rearrangement links TRBV24-1 to TRBJ2-7, with 7 nucleotides matching TRBD2. Specimen: memory (CD45RO+) T cells sorted from blood. The clonotype was recovered from a woman between 18 and 30 years old in good health. DNA of the CDR3: TGTGCCACCAGTGATTTCGCTAGCGGTAGGTACGAGCAGTACTTC. Its translation is CATSDFASGRYEQYF.